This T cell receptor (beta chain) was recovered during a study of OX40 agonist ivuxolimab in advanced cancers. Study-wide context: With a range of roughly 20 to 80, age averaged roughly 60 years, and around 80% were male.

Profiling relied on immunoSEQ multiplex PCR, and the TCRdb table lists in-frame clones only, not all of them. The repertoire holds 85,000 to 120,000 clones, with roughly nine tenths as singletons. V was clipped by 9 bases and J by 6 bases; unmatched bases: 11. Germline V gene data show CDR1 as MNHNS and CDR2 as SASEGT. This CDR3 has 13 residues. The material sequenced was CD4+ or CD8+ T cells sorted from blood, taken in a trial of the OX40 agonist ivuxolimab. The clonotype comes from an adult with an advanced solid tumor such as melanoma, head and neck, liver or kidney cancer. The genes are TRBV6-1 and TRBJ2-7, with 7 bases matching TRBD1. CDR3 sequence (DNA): TGTGCCAGTATTCCGGGACAGTCCCCCGAGCAGTACTTC. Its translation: CASIPGQSPEQYF.